Below, 24 T cell receptor beta chains from the same sample are listed, as sequenced in a study of blood T cell repertoires in COVID-19. The method was immunoSEQ multiplex PCR; TCRdb's version includes in-frame clones alone and lacks a portion of them. The sample has fewer than 300,000 clones; more than 70% are singletons. Material: peripheral blood. The receptors originated from a woman aged 18-29 years with acute or convalescent COVID-19.

This chain uses TRBV4-3 with TRBJ2-1; 9 bases are shared with TRBD2. The CDR3 loop spans 19 amino acids. V dropped 0 bases and J dropped 6; count of bases not matched to a gene: 15. CDR1 is LGHNA, CDR2 YSLEER, per germline. CDR3 loop: CASSQDLDAGSGSFNEQFF. CDR3 sequence (DNA): TGCGCCAGCAGCCAAGATCTCGACGCGGGTAGCGGGAGTTTCAATGAGCAGTTCTTC.

The genes are TRBV27 and TRBJ2-1; TRBD2 is a possible D gene (5 bases). V lost 3 bases, J lost 2 bases, and 8 bases lay in between. The CDR3 spans 14 residues. From germline, CDR1 is MNHEY and CDR2 SMNVEV (reference sequence). CDR3 in DNA: TGTGCCAGCAGTTTCGGGAATACCTACAATGAGCAGTTCTTC. As protein: CASSFGNTYNEQFF.

CDR3 coding DNA: TGTGCCAGCAGTGAACTAGCATGGGATACGCAGTATTTT. Translated: CASSELAWDTQYF. V usage is TRBV6-4 and J usage is TRBJ2-3; perhaps TRBD2 as D (6 bases). V was cut by 3 bases and J by 6 bases, with 10 bases left in between. Germline CDR1 reads MRHNA; CDR2 reads SNTAGT. The CDR3 has 13 amino acids.

The chain carries TRBV6-5 and TRBJ2-3; perhaps TRBD2 as D (5 bases). This CDR3 has 14 residues. Trimming pared 4 bases from V and 5 bases from J, leaving 13 bases between. CDR1 is MNHEY, CDR2 SVGAGI, per germline. Here the CDR3 reads CASSSAMGRDTQYF. CDR3 coding DNA: TGTGCCAGCAGTTCAGCGATGGGGAGAGATACGCAGTATTTT.

V and J are TRBV14 and TRBJ2-7; 11 bases align to TRBD2. Germline CDR1 and CDR2: SGHDN and FVKESK. The ends lost 4 bases at V and 5 bases at J; junction bases unmatched: 13. CDR3 length: 17 residues. For the CDR3, the DNA is TGTGCCAGCAGCCTACCCCTTGCACTAGCGGGAGTTCACGAGCAGTACTTC. Its translation: CASSLPLALAGVHEQYF.

The genes are TRBV6-5 and TRBJ2-2, with 10 bases lining up with TRBD2. This CDR3 spans 15 amino acids. V dropped 6 bases and J dropped 7; count of bases not matched to a gene: 8. CDR1 and CDR2 from the germline V gene are MNHEY and SVGAGI. The CDR3, as DNA: TGTGCCAGCAGAGATCTAGCGGGAGCTGTCGGGGAGCTGTTTTTT. Its protein is CASRDLAGAVGELFF.

The chain carries TRBV2 and TRBJ2-7, with D perhaps matching TRBD1 (6 bases). The CDR3 covers 11 residues. Looked up from germline, CDR1 is SNHLY and CDR2 is FYNNEI. Trimming pared 8 bases from V and 2 bases from J, leaving 7 bases between. The CDR3 loop reads CASGQTYEQYF. CDR3 coding DNA: TGTGCCAGCGGACAGACCTACGAGCAGTACTTC.

This sequence joins TRBV6-1 and TRBJ1-5; D unclear. CDR3 length: 13 amino acids. The germline CDR1 and CDR2 sequences are MNHNS and SASEGT. The ends were cut back, 3 bases at V and 4 bases at J, with 7 bases in the middle. As DNA, the CDR3 is TGTGCCAGCAGTGAGACGAGGAATCAGCCCCAGCATTTT. Residues: CASSETRNQPQHF.

This clone occurred a few times. The chain carries TRBV6-2 or TRBV6-3 and TRBJ1-6, with D possibly matching TRBD1 (6 bases). The V and J ends lost 6 bases and 5 bases respectively, with 17 bases between them. This CDR3 comprises 16 residues. In germline, CDR1 is MNHEY, CDR2 SVGEGT. The CDR3 sequence: CASSEWAGANNSPLHF. As DNA, the CDR3 is TGTGCCAGCAGCGAATGGGCAGGGGCGAATAATTCACCCCTCCACTTT.

The rearrangement joins TRBV19 to TRBJ2-2; D possibly matches TRBD1 or TRBD2 (6 bases each). V lost 6 bases, J lost 6 bases, and 14 bases lay in between. Germline V gene sequence: CDR1 LNHDA, CDR2 SQIVND (reference sequence). The CDR3 has 14 residues. The CDR3 DNA reads as TGTGCCAGTAGGATACAGGGAGGCCCCGGGGAGCTGTTTTTT. This sequence encodes CASRIQGGPGELFF.

V usage is TRBV21-1 and J usage is TRBJ2-1; TRBD1 is taken as the D call from the table, unchecked against the DNA. TRBV21-1 counts as a pseudogene. The CDR3 is 17 residues long. CDR3 amino acids: CASSKARVGHTYNEQFF. The CDR3 DNA sequence: TGTGCCAGCAGCAAAGCGCGAGTGGGACACACCTACAATGAGCAGTTCTTC.

The sample holds one count of this clone. The chain recombines TRBV27 with TRBJ2-7; a possible D gene is TRBD2 (5 bases). The CDR3 has 12 amino acids. V was clipped by 5 bases and J by 6 bases, with 11 bases between them. Looked up from germline, CDR1 is MNHEY and CDR2 is SMNVEV (reference sequence). The CDR3 nucleotides are TGTGCCAGCAGTCCCAGCGGTCCCGAGCAGTACTTC. This sequence encodes CASSPSGPEQYF.

The rearrangement links TRBV27 to TRBJ1-2, with TRBD1 identical over 9 bases. J lost 8 bases, V lost 8 bases, and 9 bases had no gene match. The V gene's germline CDR1 is MNHEY and CDR2 SMNVEV (reference sequence). The CDR3 sequence is 13 residues long. The CDR3 region is CASGGQGETGYTF. CDR3 DNA sequence: TGTGCCAGCGGGGGACAGGGAGAAACGGGCTACACCTTC.

The genes are TRBV7-2 and TRBJ2-3; 10 bases are shared with TRBD2. This CDR3 is 16 amino acids long. Germline V gene sequence: CDR1 SGHTA, CDR2 FQGNSA. The trim removed 4 bases at V and 4 bases at J, leaving 8 bases unmatched. As DNA, the CDR3 is TGTGCCAGCAGCTCAGCACCCCTAGCGGGAGCAGATACGCAGTATTTT. Protein sequence: CASSSAPLAGADTQYF.

The V and J genes are TRBV27 and TRBJ2-2, with D perhaps TRBD2 (5 bases). Germline CDR1 reads MNHEY; CDR2 reads SMNVEV (reference sequence). With 10 bases removed from V and 0 bases from J, the gap between germline ends came to 18 bases. There are 16 residues in the CDR3. The chain's CDR3 is CATSALTAANTGELFF. The CDR3 DNA sequence: TGTGCCACCAGCGCCCTCACAGCGGCGAACACCGGGGAGCTGTTTTTT.

This clone was seen a handful of times. V and J are TRBV9 and TRBJ2-7, with D hard to call. The CDR3 has 13 residues. The germline V and J ends were trimmed by 0 bases and 5 bases, with 9 bases remaining between them. Germline loops: CDR1 SGDLS, CDR2 YYNGEE. CDR3 sequence (DNA): TGTGCCAGCAGCGTAGCTCCGGGTAACGAGCAGTACTTC. Amino acids: CASSVAPGNEQYF.

The rearrangement uses TRBV2 and TRBJ2-1, with D uncertain. The CDR3 runs 13 residues. The V gene lost 7 bases and the J gene lost 6 bases, with 13 bases spanning the gap. The germline V gene has CDR1 SNHLY and CDR2 FYNNEI. Written as DNA, the CDR3 is TGTGCCAGCAATGGGTTAGCCTCCAATGAGCAGTTCTTC. This codes for CASNGLASNEQFF.

The CDR3 DNA reads TGTGCCAGCAGTTTGGTCGGTGGGCCTCCCCAAGAGACCCAGTACTTC. Translated: CASSLVGGPPQETQYF. The chain employs TRBV28 and TRBJ2-5; D is uncertain. V was cut by 3 bases and J by 1 base, with 15 bases left in between. In germline, CDR1 is MDHEN, CDR2 SYDVKM. This CDR3 has 16 amino acids.

The V call is TRBV24-1, the J call TRBJ2-2, with a tentative D call TRBD2 (5 bases). V lost 4 bases and J 5 bases, leaving 7 bases between the germline ends. The germline V gene has CDR1 KGHDR and CDR2 SFDVKD. The CDR3 consists of 13 residues. CDR3 sequence (DNA): TGTGCCACCAGTGAAGGAGGTACCGGGGAGCTGTTTTTT. Translation: CATSEGGTGELFF.

This rearrangement joins TRBV4-1 to TRBJ2-1, with D perhaps TRBD2 (5 bases). From germline, CDR1 is MGHRA and CDR2 YSYEKL. Trimming left V 2 bases short and J 5 bases short, with 28 bases between. CDR3 length equals 20 residues. CDR3 nucleotide sequence: TGCGCCAGCAGCCAACCCCGAGGGTGGCAGTCCGGGAACCTAGACAATGAGCAGTTCTTC. Its protein product is CASSQPRGWQSGNLDNEQFF.

The chain recombines TRBV6-4 with TRBJ2-7, with a possible D match to TRBD2 (7 bases). The germline CDR1 and CDR2 sequences are MRHNA and SNTAGT. The ends were cut back, 5 bases at V and 2 bases at J, with 19 bases in the middle. The CDR3 loop spans 16 amino acids. The CDR3 sequence: CASSKVAGAPPYEQYF. In DNA form, the CDR3 reads TGTGCCAGCAGTAAGGTCGCGGGGGCCCCCCCCTACGAGCAGTACTTC.

The chain couples TRBV21-1 to TRBJ2-2; TRBD1 is the table's D call, not checked against the DNA. TRBV21-1 is designated a pseudogene. The CDR3 is 14 amino acids. The DNA for the CDR3 is TGTGCCAGCAGCACAGACAGGGACACCGGGGAGCTGTTTTTT. Amino acid sequence: CASSTDRDTGELFF.

In this sample, this clone turned up a few times. The V gene is TRBV29-1, the J gene TRBJ2-1, with D possibly matching TRBD2 (6 bases). Germline V gives CDR1 SQVTM, CDR2 ANQGSEA. V was cut by 4 bases and J by 3 bases, with 10 bases left in between. The CDR3 consists of 13 residues. As DNA, the CDR3 is TGCAGCGTTGCGGAGGACTACTACAATGAGCAGTTCTTC. It codes for CSVAEDYYNEQFF.

CDR3 loop: CASSLQGQSLAAPYEQYF. CDR3 nucleotides: TGTGCCAGCAGCTTACAAGGACAGTCACTAGCGGCCCCCTACGAGCAGTACTTC. This rearrangement joins TRBV7-9 to TRBJ2-7, with TRBD2 matching over 8 bases. V gave up 2 bases and J gave up 2 bases; unmatched junction bases: 14. This CDR3 is 18 amino acids long. Germline assignment: CDR1 SEHNR and CDR2 FQNEAQ (reference sequence).